The table lists the clone carrying this T cell receptor (beta chain) with many counts. The data belong to a study of tumor-infiltrating lymphocytes in oesophageal squamous cell carcinoma. MiXCR, applied by TCRdb to the PCR reads, yields one record per CDR3 protein. The data contain about 21,000 distinct CDR3 sequences, approximately 40% of them singletons. The V end lost 4 bases, the J end lost 0 bases, and 12 bases lay between the germline ends. Germline CDR1 and CDR2: SEHNR and FQNEAQ (reference sequence). This CDR3 is 15 amino acids long. Sequencing used normal esophageal tissue next to the tumor. The gene calls are TRBV7-9 and TRBJ1-1; weak D call: TRBD1 (5 bases). The source is a male donor with esophageal squamous cell carcinoma. The CDR3 sequence is CASSSPGGMNTEAFF. The CDR3 bases are TGTGCCAGCAGCTCTCCCGGGGGGATGAACACTGAAGCTTTCTTT.